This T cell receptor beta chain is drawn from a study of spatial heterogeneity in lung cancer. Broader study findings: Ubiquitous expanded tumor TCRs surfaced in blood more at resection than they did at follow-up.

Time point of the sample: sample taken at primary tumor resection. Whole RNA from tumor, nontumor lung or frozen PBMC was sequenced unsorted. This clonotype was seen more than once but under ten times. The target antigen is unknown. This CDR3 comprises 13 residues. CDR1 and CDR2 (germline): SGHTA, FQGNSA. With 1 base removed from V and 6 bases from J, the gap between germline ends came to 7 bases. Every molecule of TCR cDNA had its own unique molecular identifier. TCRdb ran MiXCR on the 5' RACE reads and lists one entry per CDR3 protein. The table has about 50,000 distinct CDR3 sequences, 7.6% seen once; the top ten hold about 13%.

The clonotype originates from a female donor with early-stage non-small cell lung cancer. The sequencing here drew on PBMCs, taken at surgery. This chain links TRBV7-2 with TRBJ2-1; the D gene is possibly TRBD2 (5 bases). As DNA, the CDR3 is TGTGCCAGCAGCTTAGGACTATCCAATGAGCAGTTCTTC. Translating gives CASSLGLSNEQFF.